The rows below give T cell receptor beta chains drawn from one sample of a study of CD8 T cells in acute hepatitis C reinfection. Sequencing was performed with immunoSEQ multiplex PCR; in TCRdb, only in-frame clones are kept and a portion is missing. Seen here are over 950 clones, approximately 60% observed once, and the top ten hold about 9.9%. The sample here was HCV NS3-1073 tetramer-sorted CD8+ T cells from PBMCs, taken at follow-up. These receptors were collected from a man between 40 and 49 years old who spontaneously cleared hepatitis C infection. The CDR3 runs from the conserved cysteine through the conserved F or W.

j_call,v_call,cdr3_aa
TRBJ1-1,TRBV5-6,CASSRQVPERNTEAFF
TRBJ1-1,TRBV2,CASSDREEEAFF
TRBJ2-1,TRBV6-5,CASSYNNEQFF
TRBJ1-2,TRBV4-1,CASSQDRMGQGGVYGYTF
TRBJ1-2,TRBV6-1,CASSEFSGQGADGYTF
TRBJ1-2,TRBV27,CASSSYPGQRANYGYTF
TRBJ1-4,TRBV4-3,CASSQGQLNEKLFF
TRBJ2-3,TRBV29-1,CSVEGLAADTQYF
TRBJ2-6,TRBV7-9,CASSTALYHASRANVLTF
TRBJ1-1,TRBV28,CASSLNFGTGGLRPEAFF
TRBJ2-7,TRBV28,CASSPHPGKATYEQYF
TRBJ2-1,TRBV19,CASSMGGGAPHEQFF
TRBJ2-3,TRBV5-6,CASSFWSDGTDTQYF
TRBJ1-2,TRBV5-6,CASSRDSEGNYGYTF
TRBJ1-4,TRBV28,CASSLGGTNEKLFF
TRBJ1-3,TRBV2,CASSSWTGAISGNTIYF
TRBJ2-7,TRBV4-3,CASSQEVPGQGIGEQYF
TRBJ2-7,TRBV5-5,CASSLALSFGTGVDEQYF
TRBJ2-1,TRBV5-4,CASSPSYAVQAEYLNEQFF
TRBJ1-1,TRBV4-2,CASSQEVGRWGEAFF
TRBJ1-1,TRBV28,CASSSVPGWQGPRDEAFF
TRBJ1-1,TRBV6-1,CASSMGDSTEAFF
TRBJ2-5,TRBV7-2,CASSLETSGGYQETQYF
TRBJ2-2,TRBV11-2,CASSPYRGGGILTGELFF
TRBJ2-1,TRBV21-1,CASSKALLGLLGQLNNEQFF
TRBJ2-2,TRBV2,CASSPRVSTGELFF
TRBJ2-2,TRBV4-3,CASSPYSPGLAGGPQSGELFF
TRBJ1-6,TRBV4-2,CASSQVLEENSPLHF
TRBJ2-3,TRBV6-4,CASSPDFQDTQYF
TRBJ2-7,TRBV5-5,CASSSLEDGTPFSYEQYF
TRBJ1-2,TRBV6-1,CASSPRQGGYGYTF
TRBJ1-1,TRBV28,CASGPVPNTEAFF
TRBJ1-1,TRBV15,CATSILTPNTEAFF
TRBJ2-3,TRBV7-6,CASGRAGGTQYF
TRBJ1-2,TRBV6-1,CASRAGLGSETF
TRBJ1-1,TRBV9,CASSVIEGTEAFF
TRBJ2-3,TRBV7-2,CASSLFSSGGFPDTQYF
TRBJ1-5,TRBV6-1,CASSDGVGGDNQPQHF
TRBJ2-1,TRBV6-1,CASSDMGSGGNEQFF
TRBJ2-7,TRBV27,CASSLNLAAPYEQYF
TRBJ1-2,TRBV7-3,CASSLMGQGGPYGYTF